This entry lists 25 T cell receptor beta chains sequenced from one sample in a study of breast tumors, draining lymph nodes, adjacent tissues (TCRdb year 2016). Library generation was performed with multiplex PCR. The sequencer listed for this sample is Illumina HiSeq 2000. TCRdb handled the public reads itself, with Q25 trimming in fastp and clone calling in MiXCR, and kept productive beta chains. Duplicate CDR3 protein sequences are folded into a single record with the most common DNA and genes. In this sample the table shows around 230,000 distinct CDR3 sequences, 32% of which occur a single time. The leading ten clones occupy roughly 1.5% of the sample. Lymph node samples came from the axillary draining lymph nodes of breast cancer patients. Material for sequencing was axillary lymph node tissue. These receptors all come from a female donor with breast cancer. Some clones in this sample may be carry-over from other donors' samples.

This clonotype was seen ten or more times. For the CDR3, the DNA is TGTGCCAGCAGCTTAATGACAGGCAATGAGCAGTTCTTC. It translates to CASSLMTGNEQFF. J is TRBJ2-1 and V is TRBV7-3, with D possibly being TRBD1 (6 bases). Germline CDR1 reads SGHTA; CDR2 reads FQGTGA. This CDR3 is 13 amino acids long. With 1 base removed from V and 6 bases from J, the gap between germline ends came to 7 bases.

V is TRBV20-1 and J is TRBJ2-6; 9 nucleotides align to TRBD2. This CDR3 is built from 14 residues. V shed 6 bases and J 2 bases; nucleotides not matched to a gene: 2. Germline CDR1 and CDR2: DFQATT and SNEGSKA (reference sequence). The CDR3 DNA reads TGCAGTGCATTAGCGGGGGCTGGGGCCAACGTCCTGACTTTC. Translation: CSALAGAGANVLTF.

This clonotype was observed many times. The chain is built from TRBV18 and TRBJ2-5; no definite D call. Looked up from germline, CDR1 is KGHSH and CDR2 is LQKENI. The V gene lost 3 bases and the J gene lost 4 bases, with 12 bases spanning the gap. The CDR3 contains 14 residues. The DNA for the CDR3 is TGTGCCAGCTCACCCTGGACCGAACGAGAGACCCAGTACTTC. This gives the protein CASSPWTERETQYF.

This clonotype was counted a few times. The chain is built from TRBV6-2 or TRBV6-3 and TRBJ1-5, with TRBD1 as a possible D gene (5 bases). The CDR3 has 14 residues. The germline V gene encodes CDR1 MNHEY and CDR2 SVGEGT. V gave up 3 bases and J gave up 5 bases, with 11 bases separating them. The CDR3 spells CASSYNKGHQPQHF. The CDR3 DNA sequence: TGTGCCAGCAGTTATAACAAGGGGCATCAGCCCCAGCATTTT.

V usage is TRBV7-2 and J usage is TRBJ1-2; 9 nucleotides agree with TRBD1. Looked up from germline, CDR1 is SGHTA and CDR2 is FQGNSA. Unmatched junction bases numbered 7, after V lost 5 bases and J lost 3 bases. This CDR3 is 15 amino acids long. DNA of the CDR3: TGTGCCAGCAGCCCGGGGACAGGGATCGACTATGGCTACACCTTC. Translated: CASSPGTGIDYGYTF.

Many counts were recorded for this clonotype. The CDR3 bases are TGCGCCAGCAGCTTACAGGACATTTGGTACTTC. This codes for CASSLQDIWYF. V is TRBV5-1 and J is TRBJ2-5, with D possibly TRBD1 on 5 matching bases. Per germline, CDR1 SGHRS and CDR2 YFSETQ. The V end lost 2 bases, the J end lost 13 bases, and 12 bases lay between the germline ends. The CDR3 is made up of 11 amino acids.

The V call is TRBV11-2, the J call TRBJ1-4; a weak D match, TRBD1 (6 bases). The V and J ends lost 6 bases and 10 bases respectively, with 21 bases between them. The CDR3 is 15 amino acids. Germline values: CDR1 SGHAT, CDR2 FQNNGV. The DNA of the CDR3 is TGTGCCAGCAGTGTAGTCAGGGGTTCGGCTGGAAAACTGTTTTTT. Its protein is CASSVVRGSAGKLFF.

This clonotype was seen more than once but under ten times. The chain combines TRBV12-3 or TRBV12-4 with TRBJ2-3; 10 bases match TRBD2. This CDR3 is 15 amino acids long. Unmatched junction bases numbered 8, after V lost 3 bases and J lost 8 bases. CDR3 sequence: CASSFRAGGEGTQYF. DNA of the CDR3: TGTGCCAGCAGTTTCAGAGCGGGAGGGGAGGGTACGCAGTATTTT.

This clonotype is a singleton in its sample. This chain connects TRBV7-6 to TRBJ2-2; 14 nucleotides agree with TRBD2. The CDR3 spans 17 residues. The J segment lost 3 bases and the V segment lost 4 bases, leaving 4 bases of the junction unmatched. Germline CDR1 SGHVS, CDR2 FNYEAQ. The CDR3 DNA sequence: TGTGCCAGCAGCTCGGGACTAGCGGGAGCATACACCGGGGAGCTGTTTTTT. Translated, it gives CASSSGLAGAYTGELFF.

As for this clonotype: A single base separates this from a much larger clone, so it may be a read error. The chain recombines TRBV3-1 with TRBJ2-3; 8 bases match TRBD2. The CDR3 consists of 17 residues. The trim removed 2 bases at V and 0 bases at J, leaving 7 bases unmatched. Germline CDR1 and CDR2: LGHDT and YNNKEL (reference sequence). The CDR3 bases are TGTGCCAGCAGCCAATCAGCGGGAGCCTCTAGCACAGATACGCAGTATTTT. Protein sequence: CASSQSAGASSTDTQYF.

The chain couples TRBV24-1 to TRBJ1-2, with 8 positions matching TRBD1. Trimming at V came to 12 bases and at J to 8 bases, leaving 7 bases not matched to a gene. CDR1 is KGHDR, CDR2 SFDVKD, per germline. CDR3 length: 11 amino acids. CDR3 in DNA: TGTGCCCCGGACAGGGAAGGAGGCTACACCTTC. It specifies CAPDREGGYTF.

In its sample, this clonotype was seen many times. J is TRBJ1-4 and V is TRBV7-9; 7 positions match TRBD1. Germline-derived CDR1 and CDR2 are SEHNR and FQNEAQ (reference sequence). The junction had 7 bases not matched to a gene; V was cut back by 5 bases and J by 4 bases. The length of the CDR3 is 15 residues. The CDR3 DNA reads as TGTGCCAGCAGCATAACAGGGGCAGTTAATGAAAAACTGTTTTTT. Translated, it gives CASSITGAVNEKLFF. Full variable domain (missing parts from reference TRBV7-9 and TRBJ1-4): DTGVSQNPRHKITKRGQNVTFRCDPISEHNRLYWYRQTLGQGPEFLTYFQNEAQLEKSRLLSDRFSAERPKGSFSTLEIQRTEQGDSAMYLCASSITGAVNEKLFFGSGTQLSVL.

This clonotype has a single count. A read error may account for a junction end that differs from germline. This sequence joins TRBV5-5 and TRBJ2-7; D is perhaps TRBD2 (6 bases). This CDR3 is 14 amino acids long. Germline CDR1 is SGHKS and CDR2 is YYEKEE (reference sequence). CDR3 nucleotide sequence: TGTGCCGGCAGCTTGGTTGTTACCGGGAGCGAGCAGTACTTC. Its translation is CAGSLVVTGSEQYF.

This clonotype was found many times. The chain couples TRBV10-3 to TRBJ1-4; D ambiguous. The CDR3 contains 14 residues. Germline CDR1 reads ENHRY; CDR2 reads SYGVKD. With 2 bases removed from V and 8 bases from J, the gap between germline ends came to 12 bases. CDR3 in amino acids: CAISEAQLGEKLFF. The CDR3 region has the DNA TGTGCCATCAGTGAGGCCCAACTGGGGGAAAAACTGTTTTTT.

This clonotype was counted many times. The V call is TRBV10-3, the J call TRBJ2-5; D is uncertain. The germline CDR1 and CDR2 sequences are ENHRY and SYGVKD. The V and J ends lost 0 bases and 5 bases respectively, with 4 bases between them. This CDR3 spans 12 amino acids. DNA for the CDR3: TGTGCCATCAGTGAGTCGTTTGAGACCCAGTACTTC. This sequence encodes CAISESFETQYF.

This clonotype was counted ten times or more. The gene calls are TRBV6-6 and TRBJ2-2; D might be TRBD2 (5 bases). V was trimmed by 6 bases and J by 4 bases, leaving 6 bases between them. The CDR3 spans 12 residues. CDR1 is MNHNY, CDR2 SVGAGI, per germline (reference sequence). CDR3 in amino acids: CASRDSTGELFF. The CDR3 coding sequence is TGTGCCAGCAGGGACTCCACCGGGGAGCTGTTTTTT.

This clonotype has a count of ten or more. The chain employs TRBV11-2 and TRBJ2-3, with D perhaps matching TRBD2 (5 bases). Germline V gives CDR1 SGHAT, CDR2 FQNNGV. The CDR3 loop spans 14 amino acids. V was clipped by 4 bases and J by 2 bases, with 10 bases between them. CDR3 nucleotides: TGTGCCAGCAGCTCTAAGCGGTTCACAGATACGCAGTATTTT. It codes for CASSSKRFTDTQYF. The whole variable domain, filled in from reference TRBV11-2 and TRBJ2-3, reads EAGVAQSPRYKIIEKRQSVAFWCNPISGHATLYWYQQILGQGPKLLIQFQNNGVVDDSQLPKDRFSAERLKGVDSTLKIQPAKLEDSAVYLCASSSKRFTDTQYFGPGTRLTVL.

Here the CDR3 DNA reads TGTGCCACCAGCAGAGATCCGAGAACTAGCGGGAGAAAAGATACGCAGTATTTT. This encodes CATSRDPRTSGRKDTQYF. V and J are TRBV15 and TRBJ2-3, with TRBD2 matching 11 bases. CDR1 is LNHNV and CDR2 is YYDKDF in the germline V gene (reference sequence). This CDR3 has 18 amino acids. V shed 0 bases and J 5 bases; nucleotides not matched to a gene: 10.

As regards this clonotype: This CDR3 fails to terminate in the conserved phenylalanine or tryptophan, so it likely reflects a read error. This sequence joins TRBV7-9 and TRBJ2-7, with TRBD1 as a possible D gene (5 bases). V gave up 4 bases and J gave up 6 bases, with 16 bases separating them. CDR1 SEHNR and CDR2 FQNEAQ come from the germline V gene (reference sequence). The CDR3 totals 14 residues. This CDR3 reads CASSSALDTCEQYL. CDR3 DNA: TGTGCCAGCAGCTCCGCCCTGGACACCTGCGAGCAGTACCTC.

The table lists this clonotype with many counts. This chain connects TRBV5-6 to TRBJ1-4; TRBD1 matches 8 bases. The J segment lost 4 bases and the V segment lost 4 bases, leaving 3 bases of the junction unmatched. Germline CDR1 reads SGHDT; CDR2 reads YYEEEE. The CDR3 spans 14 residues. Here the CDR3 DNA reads TGTGCCAGCAGCCCGGGACAGGATAATGAAAAACTGTTTTTT. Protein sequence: CASSPGQDNEKLFF. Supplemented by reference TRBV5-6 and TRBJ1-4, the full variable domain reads DAGVTQSPTHLIKTRGQQVTLRCSPKSGHDTVSWYQQALGQGPQFIFQYYEEEERQRGNFPDRFSGHQFPNYSSELNVNALLLGDSALYLCASSPGQDNEKLFFGSGTQLSVL.

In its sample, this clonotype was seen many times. For the CDR3, the DNA is TGTGCCAGCAGCCCTAGGGCGGGACAGCTCGGCTACACCTTC. Amino acid sequence: CASSPRAGQLGYTF. The chain employs TRBV7-2 and TRBJ1-2; TRBD1 agrees at 7 bases. V shed 5 bases, J shed 8 bases, and the junction held 11 bases outside the gene matches. Germline CDR1 reads SGHTA; CDR2 reads FQGNSA. This CDR3 is built from 14 residues.

CDR3 bases: TGTGCCAGCAGCAATTCGGGACAGGAAGATTCACCCCTCCACTTT. This encodes CASSNSGQEDSPLHF. The chain links TRBV7-9 to TRBJ1-6; the match to TRBD1 covers 8 bases. This CDR3 spans 15 amino acids. The V and J ends lost 5 bases and 8 bases, in that order; junction bases with no gene match: 8. The germline V gene encodes CDR1 SEHNR and CDR2 FQNEAQ (reference sequence).

This CDR3 reads CASRRGNSPLHF. The CDR3 nucleotides are TGTGCCAGTAGAAGGGGGAATTCACCCCTCCACTTT. The chain couples TRBV19 to TRBJ1-6; a weak D match, TRBD1 (6 bases). The CDR3 extends over 12 amino acids. V lost 6 bases to trimming and J lost 7 bases, with 7 bases between them. Germline V gene sequence: CDR1 LNHDA, CDR2 SQIVND (reference sequence). The variable domain in full, with the rest retrieved from reference TRBV19 and TRBJ1-6, is DGGITQSPKYLFRKEGQNVTLSCEQNLNHDAMYWYRQDPGQGLRLIYYSQIVNDFQKGDIAEGYSVSREKKESFPLTVTSAQKNPTAFYLCASRRGNSPLHFGNGTRLTVT.

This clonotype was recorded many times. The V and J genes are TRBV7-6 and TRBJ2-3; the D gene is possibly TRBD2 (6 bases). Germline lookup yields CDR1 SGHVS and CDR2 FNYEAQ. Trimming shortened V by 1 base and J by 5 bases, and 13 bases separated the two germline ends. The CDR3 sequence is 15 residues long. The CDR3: CASSLEVLAGDTQYF. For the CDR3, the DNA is TGTGCCAGCAGCTTAGAGGTACTAGCAGGAGATACGCAGTATTTT.

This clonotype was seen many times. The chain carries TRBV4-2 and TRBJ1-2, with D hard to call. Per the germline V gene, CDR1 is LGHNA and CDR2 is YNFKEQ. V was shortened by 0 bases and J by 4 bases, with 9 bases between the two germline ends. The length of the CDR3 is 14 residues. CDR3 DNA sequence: TGTGCCAGCAGCCAAGATCTGGGGTTCTATGGCTACACCTTC. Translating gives CASSQDLGFYGYTF.